This T cell receptor beta chain was captured in a study of T cells in Graves' hyperthyroidism and ophthalmopathy. The diagnoses drew upon clinical symptoms, serum thyroxine and TRAb, thyroid ultrasound and orbital computed tomography. The TCR beta CDR3 regions underwent amplification using RNA transcripts as the source. The HTBI set primed first-round TCR CDR3 RT-PCR. In TCRdb, the multiplex PCR reads were re-called with MiXCR into one record per CDR3 protein. Here the sample spans about 520,000 distinct CDR3 sequences, roughly 25% being singletons. A few counts support this clonotype. Its antigen is undetermined. Germline lookup yields CDR1 SEHNR and CDR2 FQNEAQ (reference sequence). The CDR3 totals 15 residues. Trimming removed 5 bases from V and 8 bases from J; junction bases left unmatched: 14. Findings and caveats of the study: The authors' 13 V-J model separated ophthalmopathy from stable hyperthyroidism.

The rearrangement links TRBV7-9 to TRBJ1-1; 7 bases are shared with TRBD1. This TCR came from a woman younger than 45 with Graves' ophthalmopathy. Sequenced material: blood. Here the CDR3 reads CASSLPTRTGDEAFF. The CDR3 bases are TGTGCCAGCAGCCTCCCCACTAGAACAGGGGACGAAGCTTTCTTT. The full variable domain, in which reference TRBV7-9 and TRBJ1-1 provide the parts outside the CDR3, is DTGVSQNPRHKITKRGQNVTFRCDPISEHNRLYWYRQTLGQGPEFLTYFQNEAQLEKSRLLSDRFSAERPKGSFSTLEIQRTEQGDSAMYLCASSLPTRTGDEAFFGQGTRLTVV.